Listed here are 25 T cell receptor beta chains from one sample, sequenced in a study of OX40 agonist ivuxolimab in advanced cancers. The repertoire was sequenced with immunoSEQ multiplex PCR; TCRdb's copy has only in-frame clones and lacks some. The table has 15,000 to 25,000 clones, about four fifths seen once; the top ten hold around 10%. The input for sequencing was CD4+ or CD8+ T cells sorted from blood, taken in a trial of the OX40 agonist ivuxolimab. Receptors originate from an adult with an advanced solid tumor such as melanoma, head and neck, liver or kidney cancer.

As DNA, the CDR3 is TGTGCCAGCAGAAGCGAGGGGATAAACTACGAGCAGTACTTC. Translating it yields CASRSEGINYEQYF. The V and J genes are TRBV5-4 and TRBJ2-7, with D perhaps assigned TRBD1 or TRBD2 (5 bases each). Germline CDR1 is SGHNT and CDR2 is YYREEE (reference sequence). The CDR3 runs 14 residues. V was pared by 5 bases and J by 3 bases, with 15 bases between.

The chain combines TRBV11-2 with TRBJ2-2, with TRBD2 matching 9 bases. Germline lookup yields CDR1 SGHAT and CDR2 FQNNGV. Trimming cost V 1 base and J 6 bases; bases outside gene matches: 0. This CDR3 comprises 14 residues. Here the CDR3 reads CASSLGGRAGELFF. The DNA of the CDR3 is TGTGCCAGCAGCTTAGGCGGGAGGGCCGGGGAGCTGTTTTTT.

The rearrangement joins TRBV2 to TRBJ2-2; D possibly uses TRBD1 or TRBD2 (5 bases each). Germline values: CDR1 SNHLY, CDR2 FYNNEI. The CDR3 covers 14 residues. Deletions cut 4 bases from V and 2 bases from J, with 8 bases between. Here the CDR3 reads CASSGRDNTGELFF. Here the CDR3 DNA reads TGTGCCAGCAGTGGCCGGGACAACACCGGGGAGCTGTTTTTT.

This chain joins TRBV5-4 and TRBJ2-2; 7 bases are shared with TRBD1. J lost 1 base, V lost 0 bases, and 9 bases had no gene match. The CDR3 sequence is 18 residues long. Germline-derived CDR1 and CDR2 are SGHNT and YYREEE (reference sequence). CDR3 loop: CASSLVRTGVLNTGELFF. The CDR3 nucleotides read TGTGCCAGCAGCTTGGTTCGAACAGGGGTCCTGAACACCGGGGAGCTGTTTTTT.

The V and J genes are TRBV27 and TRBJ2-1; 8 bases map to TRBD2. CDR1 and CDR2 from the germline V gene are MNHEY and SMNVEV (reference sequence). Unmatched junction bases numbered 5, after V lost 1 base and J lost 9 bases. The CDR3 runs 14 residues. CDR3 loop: CASSLFGTRVEQFF. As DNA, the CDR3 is TGTGCCAGCAGTTTATTTGGGACTAGAGTTGAGCAGTTCTTC.

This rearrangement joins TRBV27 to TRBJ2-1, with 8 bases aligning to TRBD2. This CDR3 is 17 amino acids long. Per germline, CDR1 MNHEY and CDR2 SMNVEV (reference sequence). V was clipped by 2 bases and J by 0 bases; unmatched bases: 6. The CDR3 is CASSLPAAGGSYNEQFF. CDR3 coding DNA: TGTGCCAGCAGTTTACCCGCGGCGGGGGGCTCCTACAATGAGCAGTTCTTC.

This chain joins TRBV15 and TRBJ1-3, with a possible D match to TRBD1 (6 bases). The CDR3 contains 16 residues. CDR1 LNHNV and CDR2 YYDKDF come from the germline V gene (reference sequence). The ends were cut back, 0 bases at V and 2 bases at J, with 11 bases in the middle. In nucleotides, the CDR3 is TGTGCCACCAGCAGAGATAGGGGGGCAGCTGGAAACACCATATATTTT. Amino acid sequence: CATSRDRGAAGNTIYF.

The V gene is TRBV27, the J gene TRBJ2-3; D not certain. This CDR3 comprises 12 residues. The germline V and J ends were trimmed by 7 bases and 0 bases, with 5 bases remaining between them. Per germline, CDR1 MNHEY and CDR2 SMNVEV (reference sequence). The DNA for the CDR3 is TGTGCCAGCACCGATAGCACAGATACGCAGTATTTT. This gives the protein CASTDSTDTQYF.

The CDR3 region has the DNA TGTGCCAGCAGCTTAGCATCGAACTCCTACGAGCAGTACTTC. The encoded protein is CASSLASNSYEQYF. The chain links TRBV11-3 to TRBJ2-7; no firm D call. The V end was cut by 1 base, the J end by 0 bases, with 7 bases between. Germline loops: CDR1 SGHNT, CDR2 YENEEA. The CDR3 runs 14 residues.

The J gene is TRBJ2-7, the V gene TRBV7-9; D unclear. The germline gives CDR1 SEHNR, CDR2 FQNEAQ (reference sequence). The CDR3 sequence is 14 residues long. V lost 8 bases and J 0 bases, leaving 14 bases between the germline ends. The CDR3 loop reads CASGRVGPSYEQYF. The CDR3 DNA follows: TGTGCCAGCGGTCGCGTTGGGCCCTCCTACGAGCAGTACTTC.

The CDR3 nucleotides read TGTGCCAGCAGCTTCCAGGACAGGGGGCTTAATTCACCCCTCCACTTT. Translating it yields CASSFQDRGLNSPLHF. This chain connects TRBV7-2 to TRBJ1-6; 11 nucleotides match TRBD1. This CDR3 has 16 amino acids. Germline assignment: CDR1 SGHTA and CDR2 FQGNSA. J was trimmed by 6 bases and V by 3 bases; bases with no gene match: 4.

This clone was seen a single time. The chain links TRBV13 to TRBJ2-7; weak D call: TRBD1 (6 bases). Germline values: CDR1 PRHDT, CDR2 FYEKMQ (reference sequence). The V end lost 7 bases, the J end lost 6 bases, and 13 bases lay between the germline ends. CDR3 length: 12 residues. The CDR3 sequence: CASTLGGREQYF. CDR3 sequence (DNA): TGTGCCAGCACCCTAGGGGGACGCGAGCAGTACTTC.

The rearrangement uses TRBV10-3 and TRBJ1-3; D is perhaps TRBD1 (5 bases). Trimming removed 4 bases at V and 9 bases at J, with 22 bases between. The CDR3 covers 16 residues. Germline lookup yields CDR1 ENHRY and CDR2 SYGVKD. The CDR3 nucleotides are TGTGCCATCAGTGGGGGTCAGGACACGGCCTTGGGCACCATATATTTT. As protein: CAISGGQDTALGTIYF.

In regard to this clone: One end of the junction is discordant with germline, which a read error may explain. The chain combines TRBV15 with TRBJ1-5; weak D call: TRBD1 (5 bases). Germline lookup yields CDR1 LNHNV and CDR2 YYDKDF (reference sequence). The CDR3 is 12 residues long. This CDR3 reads CATSRENRPRDF. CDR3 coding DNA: TGTGCCACCAGCAGAGAAAACAGGCCGCGGGATTTT.

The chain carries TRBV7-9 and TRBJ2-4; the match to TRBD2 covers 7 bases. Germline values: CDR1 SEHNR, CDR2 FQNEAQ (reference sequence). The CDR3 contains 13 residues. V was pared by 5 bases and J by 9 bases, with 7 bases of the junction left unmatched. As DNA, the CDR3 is TGTGCCAGCAGCCCCAGCGGGGTCGCCATTCAGTACTTC. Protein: CASSPSGVAIQYF.

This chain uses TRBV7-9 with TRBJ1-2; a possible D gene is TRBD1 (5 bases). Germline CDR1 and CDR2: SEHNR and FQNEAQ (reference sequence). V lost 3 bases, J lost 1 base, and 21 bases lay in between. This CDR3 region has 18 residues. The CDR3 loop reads CASSLTVIGAKLNYGYTF. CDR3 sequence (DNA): TGTGCCAGCAGCTTGACCGTGATAGGGGCAAAACTTAACTATGGCTACACCTTC.

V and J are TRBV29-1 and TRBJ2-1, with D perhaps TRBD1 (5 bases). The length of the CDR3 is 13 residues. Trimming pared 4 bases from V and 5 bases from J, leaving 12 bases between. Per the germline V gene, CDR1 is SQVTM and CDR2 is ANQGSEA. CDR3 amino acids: CSVVIGHNNEQFF. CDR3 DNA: TGCAGCGTTGTTATCGGACACAACAATGAGCAGTTCTTC.

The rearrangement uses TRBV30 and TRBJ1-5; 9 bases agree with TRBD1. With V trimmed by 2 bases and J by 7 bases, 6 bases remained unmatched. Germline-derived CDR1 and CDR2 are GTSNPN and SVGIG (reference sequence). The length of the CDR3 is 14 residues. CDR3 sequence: CAWSIGTGLQPQHF. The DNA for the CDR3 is TGTGCCTGGAGTATAGGGACAGGGTTGCAGCCCCAGCATTTT.

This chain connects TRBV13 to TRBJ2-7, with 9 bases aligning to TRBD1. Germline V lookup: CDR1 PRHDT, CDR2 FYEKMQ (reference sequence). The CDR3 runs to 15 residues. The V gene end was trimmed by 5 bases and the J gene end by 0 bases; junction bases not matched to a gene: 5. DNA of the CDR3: TGTGCCAGCAGCGGGACAGGGAAGAGCTCCTACGAGCAGTACTTC. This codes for CASSGTGKSSYEQYF.

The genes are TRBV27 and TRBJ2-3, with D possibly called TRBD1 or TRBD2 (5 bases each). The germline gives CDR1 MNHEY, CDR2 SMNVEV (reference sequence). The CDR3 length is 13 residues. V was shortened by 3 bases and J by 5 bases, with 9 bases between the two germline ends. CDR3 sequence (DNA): TGTGCCAGCAGTTTGGGGGACGTAGATACGCAGTATTTT. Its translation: CASSLGDVDTQYF.

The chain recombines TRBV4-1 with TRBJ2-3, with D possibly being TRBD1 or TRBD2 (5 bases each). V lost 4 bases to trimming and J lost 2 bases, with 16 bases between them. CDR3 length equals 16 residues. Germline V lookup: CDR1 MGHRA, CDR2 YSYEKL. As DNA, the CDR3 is TGCGCCAGCAGCCGCATCCACGGGGACCACACAGATACGCAGTATTTT. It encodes CASSRIHGDHTDTQYF.

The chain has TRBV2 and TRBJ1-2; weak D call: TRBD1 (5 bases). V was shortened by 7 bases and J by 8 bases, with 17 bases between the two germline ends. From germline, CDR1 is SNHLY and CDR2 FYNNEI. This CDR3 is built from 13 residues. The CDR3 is CASNLPGLGGYTF. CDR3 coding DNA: TGTGCCAGCAATCTTCCAGGGCTTGGCGGCTACACCTTC.

CDR3 DNA: TGTGCCAGCAGTTTAAACTCCTACGAGCAGTACTTC. It is translated as CASSLNSYEQYF. The rearrangement joins TRBV27 to TRBJ2-7; D gene ambiguous. The V and J ends lost 2 bases and 0 bases respectively, with 2 bases between them. Germline CDR1 MNHEY, CDR2 SMNVEV (reference sequence). CDR3 length: 12 amino acids.

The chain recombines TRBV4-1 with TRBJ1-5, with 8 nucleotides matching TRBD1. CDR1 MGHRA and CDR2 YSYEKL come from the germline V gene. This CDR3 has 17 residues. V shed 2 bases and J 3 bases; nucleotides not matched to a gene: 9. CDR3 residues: CASSQWVTTGDNQPQHF. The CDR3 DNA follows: TGCGCCAGCAGCCAATGGGTAACGACAGGGGACAATCAGCCCCAGCATTTT.

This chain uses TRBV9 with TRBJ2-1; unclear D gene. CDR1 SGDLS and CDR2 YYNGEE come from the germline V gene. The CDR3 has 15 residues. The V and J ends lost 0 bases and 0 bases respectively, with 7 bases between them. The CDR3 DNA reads TGTGCCAGCAGCGTAGCGAAGAGCTCCTACAATGAGCAGTTCTTC. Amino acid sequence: CASSVAKSSYNEQFF.